This T cell receptor beta chain derives from a study of shared clonotypes between healthy human individuals. Measured with immunoSEQ multiplex PCR; TCRdb has only the in-frame clones, and not every one. The table has fewer than 600,000 clones, around three quarters seen once. The V gene lost 5 bases and the J gene lost 4 bases, with 8 bases spanning the gap. Germline V gene sequence: CDR1 SGHTA, CDR2 FQGNSA. The CDR3 is 13 amino acids. The table lists this clone with many counts. Its antigen is currently unknown. Notes on the study in general: It was expected that sequencing depth would affect clonotype sharing among donors.

The chain joins TRBV7-2 to TRBJ1-4; D call uncertain. Specimen: PBMCs. The receptor comes from a woman aged 40 to 50 in good health. Some clones in this sample may be carry-over from other donors' samples. CDR3 sequence reads: CASSGGNNEKLFF. The DNA of the CDR3 is TGTGCCAGCAGCGGAGGGAATAATGAAAAACTGTTTTTT.